A single sample is the source of the 25 T cell receptor beta chains below, sequenced in a study of technical replicates of blood from a few donors. The method was immunoSEQ multiplex PCR; TCRdb's version includes in-frame clones alone and lacks a portion of them. The data contain about 100,000 clones, around 95% of them singletons. The sequencing input was T cells isolated from PBMCs. Receptor source: a human donor in good health.

The rearrangement links TRBV28 to TRBJ2-1, with D maybe TRBD1 (6 bases). V was trimmed by 2 bases and J by 3 bases, leaving 11 bases between them. Germline V gene data show CDR1 as MDHEN and CDR2 as SYDVKM. This CDR3 comprises 15 residues. The CDR3 bases are TGTGCCAGCAGTTTAGGTTACAGGGACTACAATGAGCAGTTCTTC. Residues: CASSLGYRDYNEQFF.

The V gene is TRBV11-2, the J gene TRBJ2-3, with D unresolved. V lost 6 bases, J lost 0 bases, and 7 bases lay in between. CDR3 length: 13 residues. CDR1 and CDR2 (germline): SGHAT, FQNNGV. The CDR3 nucleotides read TGTGCCAGCAGGACTCCTAGCACAGATACGCAGTATTTT. Amino acid sequence: CASRTPSTDTQYF.

The gene calls are TRBV5-1 and TRBJ2-7; a possible D gene is TRBD1 (5 bases). V lost 0 bases to trimming and J lost 3 bases, with 19 bases between them. Germline values: CDR1 SGHRS, CDR2 YFSETQ. This CDR3 comprises 17 residues. This CDR3 is CASSLAGYGSRNYEQYF. Written as DNA, the CDR3 is TGCGCCAGCAGCTTGGCAGGGTATGGTTCGAGGAACTACGAGCAGTACTTC.

The chain couples TRBV19 to TRBJ1-4; D remains unclear. V lost 10 bases, J lost 5 bases, and 20 bases lay in between. There are 15 residues in the CDR3. CDR1 is LNHDA and CDR2 is SQIVND in the germline V gene (reference sequence). The CDR3 DNA reads TGTGCCACCCGCCCGCAGGCCAATTTAAATGAAAAACTGTTTTTT. Encoded protein: CATRPQANLNEKLFF.

The chain is built from TRBV2 and TRBJ2-1, with 11 nucleotides matching TRBD2. The V segment lost 8 bases and the J segment 5 bases; nucleotides outside the gene matches: 5. The CDR3 is 14 amino acids. CDR1 and CDR2 (germline): SNHLY, FYNNEI. CDR3 region: CASVLAGGHNEQFF. As DNA, the CDR3 is TGTGCCAGCGTTCTAGCGGGAGGTCACAATGAGCAGTTCTTC.

J is TRBJ2-1 and V is TRBV19; 9 bases fit TRBD2. Germline lookup yields CDR1 LNHDA and CDR2 SQIVND (reference sequence). Trimming took 3 bases from V and 8 from J; bases not matched to a gene: 14. The length of the CDR3 is 17 residues. The CDR3 sequence is CASSIILASGVVDEQFF. The CDR3 nucleotides read TGTGCCAGTAGTATCATCCTGGCTAGCGGGGTAGTGGATGAGCAGTTCTTC.

The chain joins TRBV10-3 to TRBJ2-1, with TRBD2 matching 13 bases. The ends lost 10 bases at V and 8 bases at J; junction bases unmatched: 8. Germline V gene lookup returns CDR1 ENHRY and CDR2 SYGVKD. This CDR3 region has 14 residues. This CDR3 reads CATLRTSGSDEQFF. In DNA form, the CDR3 reads TGTGCCACCCTCCGGACTAGCGGGAGTGATGAGCAGTTCTTC.

The rearrangement links TRBV7-8 to TRBJ1-2, with D perhaps TRBD1 (5 bases). The CDR3 spans 14 residues. Germline loops: CDR1 SGHVS, CDR2 FQNEAQ. V lost 2 bases and J lost 5, with 12 bases in between. CDR3 region: CASSLLDSTYGYTF. The DNA of the CDR3 is TGTGCCAGCAGCTTACTCGACAGCACTTATGGCTACACCTTC.

V usage is TRBV7-2 and J usage is TRBJ2-4, with D maybe TRBD1 (6 bases). Germline V lookup: CDR1 SGHTA, CDR2 FQGNSA. CDR3 length equals 12 residues. Deletions cut 3 bases from V and 6 bases from J, with 6 bases between. Here the CDR3 DNA reads TGTGCCAGCAGCTTGGACAGAAACATTCAGTACTTC. Residues: CASSLDRNIQYF.

The chain carries TRBV5-1 and TRBJ2-2; the D gene is possibly TRBD2 (6 bases). CDR1 SGHRS and CDR2 YFSETQ come from the germline V gene. This CDR3 is built from 15 residues. Trimming removed 5 bases at V and 2 bases at J, with 13 bases between. CDR3: CASSAVAENTGELFF. The CDR3 coding sequence is TGCGCCAGCAGTGCGGTAGCGGAAAACACCGGGGAGCTGTTTTTT. The entire variable domain, with the rest obtained from reference TRBV5-1 and TRBJ2-2, is as follows: KAGVTQTPRYLIKTRGQQVTLSCSPISGHRSVSWYQQTPGQGLQFLFEYFSETQRNKGNFPGRFSGRQFSNSRSEMNVSTLELGDSALYLCASSAVAENTGELFFGEGSRLTVL.

This clone was observed a few times. The V call is TRBV10-3, the J call TRBJ1-2; weak D call: TRBD1 (6 bases). From germline, CDR1 is ENHRY and CDR2 SYGVKD. The CDR3 is 10 amino acids. The V gene lost 10 bases and the J gene lost 7 bases, with 10 bases spanning the gap. The CDR3 nucleotides are TGTGCCACAGGGGTCGGTGGCTACACCTTC. Translated: CATGVGGYTF.

The V gene is TRBV27, the J gene TRBJ2-7; possible D gene TRBD1, 5 bases. Germline V lookup: CDR1 MNHEY, CDR2 SMNVEV (reference sequence). The CDR3 covers 16 residues. V dropped 0 bases and J dropped 2 bases, with 14 bases sitting between them. The chain's CDR3 is CASSLSQGALTYEQYF. CDR3 in DNA: TGTGCCAGCAGTTTATCGCAAGGGGCGCTAACCTACGAGCAGTACTTC.

The gene calls are TRBV27 and TRBJ1-1; 8 bases fit TRBD1. Germline trimming cut 4 bases from V and 4 bases from J; bases unmatched to any gene: 8. Germline V lookup: CDR1 MNHEY, CDR2 SMNVEV (reference sequence). The CDR3 totals 15 residues. This chain's CDR3 is CASSWGTGLATEAFF. The CDR3 region has the DNA TGTGCCAGCAGTTGGGGGACAGGTCTAGCCACTGAAGCTTTCTTT.

The chain couples TRBV18 to TRBJ1-3, with D uncertain. This CDR3 spans 15 amino acids. The germline V gene encodes CDR1 KGHSH and CDR2 LQKENI. With 5 bases removed from V and 0 bases from J, the gap between germline ends came to 11 bases. The CDR3 here is CASSTMTASGNTIYF. The DNA for the CDR3 is TGTGCCAGCTCAACAATGACTGCCTCTGGAAACACCATATATTTT.

The chain employs TRBV10-2 and TRBJ1-3, with D unresolved. The CDR3 runs to 17 residues. The germline V and J ends were trimmed by 3 bases and 0 bases, with 15 bases remaining between them. The germline V gene encodes CDR1 WSHSY and CDR2 SAAADI. CDR3 residues: CASSEGWELYSGNTIYF. CDR3 DNA: TGCGCCAGCAGTGAAGGGTGGGAGCTTTACTCTGGAAACACCATATATTTT.

This CDR3 is CSVLRDTYEQYF. Written as DNA, the CDR3 is TGCAGCGTTCTCCGGGACACCTACGAGCAGTACTTC. The V and J genes are TRBV29-1 and TRBJ2-7; tentatively, D is TRBD1 (6 bases). Germline V gene lookup returns CDR1 SQVTM and CDR2 ANQGSEA. The CDR3 is 12 residues long. V lost 5 bases, J lost 2 bases, and 10 bases lay in between.

In nucleotides, the CDR3 is TGCGCCAGCAGTGAGCCTAGCACAGATACGCAGTATTTT. Its translation is CASSEPSTDTQYF. This chain links TRBV10-2 with TRBJ2-3, with D uncertain. The V gene lost 2 bases and the J gene lost 0 bases, with 3 bases spanning the gap. The V gene's germline CDR1 is WSHSY and CDR2 SAAADI. The CDR3 loop spans 13 amino acids.

The chain links TRBV5-4 to TRBJ2-5; TRBD1 agrees at 7 bases. This CDR3 contains 14 residues. After removal of 4 bases from V and 1 base from J, the junction contained 4 bases not matched to a gene. The germline V gene has CDR1 SGHNT and CDR2 YYREEE (reference sequence). The CDR3 DNA reads TGTGCCAGCAGCCGTGGACAGGCCCAAGAGACCCAGTACTTC. It is translated as CASSRGQAQETQYF.

CDR3 amino acids: CASSLTGQGYVIYGYTF. The DNA for the CDR3 is TGTGCCAGCAGCTTAACGGGACAGGGTTACGTGATCTATGGCTACACCTTC. The chain carries TRBV5-6 and TRBJ1-2; 9 nucleotides match TRBD1. Germline CDR1 is SGHDT and CDR2 is YYEEEE. The CDR3 is made up of 17 amino acids. The junction had 12 bases not matched to a gene; V was cut back by 2 bases and J by 4 bases. Filled out from reference TRBV5-6 and TRBJ1-2, the complete variable domain reads DAGVTQSPTHLIKTRGQQVTLRCSPKSGHDTVSWYQQALGQGPQFIFQYYEEEERQRGNFPDRFSGHQFPNYSSELNVNALLLGDSALYLCASSLTGQGYVIYGYTFGSGTRLTVV.

This clone was counted once. The rearrangement uses TRBV28 and TRBJ2-1; D remains unclear. Germline assignment: CDR1 MDHEN and CDR2 SYDVKM. V lost 3 bases, J lost 9 bases, and 9 bases lay in between. The CDR3 has 12 amino acids. This CDR3 is CASSFPTGEQFF. The CDR3 coding sequence is TGTGCCAGCAGTTTCCCCACTGGTGAGCAGTTCTTC.

V usage is TRBV28 and J usage is TRBJ2-1; 13 bases agree with TRBD2. This CDR3 has 15 residues. Per germline, CDR1 MDHEN and CDR2 SYDVKM. The ends lost 5 bases at V and 6 bases at J; junction bases unmatched: 4. CDR3 coding DNA: TGTGCCAGCAGTAAGGGACTAGCGGGGTTCAATGAGCAGTTCTTC. Encoded protein: CASSKGLAGFNEQFF. Complete variable domain (other parts from reference TRBV28 and TRBJ2-1): DVKVTQSSRYLVKRTGEKVFLECVQDMDHENMFWYRQDPGLGLRLIYFSYDVKMKEKGDIPEGYSVSREKKERFSLILESASTNQTSMYLCASSKGLAGFNEQFFGPGTRLTVL.

This chain links TRBV6-5 with TRBJ1-2; D not resolved. The CDR3 is made up of 14 amino acids. CDR1 and CDR2 from the germline V gene are MNHEY and SVGAGI. V lost 0 bases and J 3 bases, leaving 8 bases between the germline ends. The CDR3 loop reads CASSYSEGYYGYTF. The CDR3 nucleotides read TGTGCCAGCAGTTACTCTGAGGGCTACTATGGCTACACCTTC.

The chain is built from TRBV6-5 and TRBJ1-1; unclear D gene. This CDR3 region has 14 residues. From germline, CDR1 is MNHEY and CDR2 SVGAGI. Trimming stripped 6 bases from V and 4 bases from J, with 15 bases between. The DNA of the CDR3 is TGTGCCAGCAGGTACCAGGTCGGTAGCACTGAAGCTTTCTTT. This codes for CASRYQVGSTEAFF.

This sequence joins TRBV29-1 and TRBJ2-5; 8 bases align to TRBD1. The CDR3 covers 14 residues. Germline V gene sequence: CDR1 SQVTM, CDR2 ANQGSEA. The J segment lost 2 bases and the V segment lost 6 bases, leaving 8 bases of the junction unmatched. This chain's CDR3 is CSVCRDRLQETQYF. The CDR3 coding sequence is TGCAGCGTCTGTAGGGACAGGCTGCAAGAGACCCAGTACTTC.

The chain joins TRBV6-5 to TRBJ1-1; D is unclear. Germline CDR1 and CDR2: MNHEY and SVGAGI. The CDR3 contains 14 residues. Trimming cost V 5 bases and J 0 bases, with 10 bases left between them. The CDR3 nucleotides are TGTGCCAGCAGTAGGAACAGCATGAACACTGAAGCTTTCTTT. Its protein product is CASSRNSMNTEAFF.